The entry that follows covers one T cell receptor beta chain sequence. How the authors handled the data: Nucleated cell counts were estimated from reference gene primer amplification. Clones were sequenced by immunoSEQ multiplex PCR, and TCRdb holds only the in-frame ones, with some missing. V, J and clone size derive from that table, while D and trimming were established from the DNA sequence. The table shows 150,000 to 200,000 clones, with roughly 80% occurring only once. Followed longitudinally, the Seattle patients had been enrolled during active infection. This entry comes from a study of blood T cell repertoires in COVID-19. This CDR3 has 15 residues. The V and J ends lost 4 bases and 0 bases respectively, with 9 bases between them. Germline assignment: CDR1 LGHDT and CDR2 YNNKEL (reference sequence).

The chain employs TRBV3-1 (or the pseudogene TRBV3-2) and TRBJ2-2; tentative D call: TRBD1 (5 bases). Source material: peripheral blood. The clonotype was recovered from a middle-aged woman with COVID-19, enrolled during active disease. The CDR3 coding sequence is TGTGCCAGCAGCCGCGGACATTCGAACACCGGGGAGCTGTTTTTT. It translates to CASSRGHSNTGELFF.